This is a list of T cell receptor beta chains from one sample in a study of T cells expressing NK-cell markers. TCRdb re-called the 5' RACE reads; every CDR3 protein appears as one record, without DNA. The repertoire table contains roughly 380,000 distinct CDR3 sequences. Input material: blood T cells: a sorted CD56 or NKG2C T cell subset, CD4+ or CD8+ T cells, or bulk PBMC T cells (not recorded which). These receptors all come from a man aged 18 to 69 in good health. Both conserved end residues are part of each CDR3.

v_gene	j_gene	CDR3aa
TRBV6-5	TRBJ2-4	CASSYSGQGLAKNIQYF
TRBV6-5	TRBJ2-1	CASGRVIGYNEQFF
TRBV29-1	TRBJ1-2	CSGGTGGDYGYTF
TRBV11-1	TRBJ2-2	CASSLGRTGTNANTGELFF
TRBV7-8	TRBJ2-2	CASSPRQVGNTGELFF
TRBV7-8	TRBJ2-4	CASSLVVAGVSKNIQYF
TRBV7-2	TRBJ2-2	CASSLANKGAGELFF
TRBV20-1	TRBJ1-2	CSARGVGGAYGYTF
TRBV5-6	TRBJ1-2	CASSAYRGDYGYTF
TRBV11-2	TRBJ2-2	CASSLVAQGNTGELFF
TRBV6-4	TRBJ2-1	CASSTIGTALYNEQFF
TRBV12-3/TRBV12-4	TRBJ1-4	CASSLWGQPEKLFF
TRBV12-3/TRBV12-4	TRBJ1-6	CASSSGGLGSPLHF
TRBV27	TRBJ1-6	CASSSSGGSPLHF
TRBV7-9	TRBJ1-2	CASSSHGTVYYGYTF
TRBV5-6	TRBJ2-1	CASSVRGLAYNEQFF
TRBV29-1	TRBJ2-3	CSVRRQRGAGEDTQYF
TRBV3-1	TRBJ2-3	CASSQELGTSTDTQYF